This TCR beta chain was sequenced in a study of shared T cell receptors in the human thymus. The method was immunoSEQ multiplex PCR; TCRdb's version includes in-frame clones alone and lacks a portion of them. The sample yields 55,000 to 80,000 clones, over 90% seen once. Sequencing was performed on thymocytes. The sequence came from a human donor.

The CDR3 here is CASSLAKRRQEMNTEAFF. The CDR3 DNA reads as TGTGCCAGCAGCTTAGCGAAGAGGAGACAGGAGATGAACACTGAAGCTTTCTTT. This chain uses TRBV7-8 with TRBJ1-1, with a possible D match to TRBD1 (6 bases). CDR1 is SGHVS, CDR2 FQNEAQ, per germline. The CDR3 runs 18 residues. V was shortened by 0 bases and J by 0 bases, with 17 bases between the two germline ends.